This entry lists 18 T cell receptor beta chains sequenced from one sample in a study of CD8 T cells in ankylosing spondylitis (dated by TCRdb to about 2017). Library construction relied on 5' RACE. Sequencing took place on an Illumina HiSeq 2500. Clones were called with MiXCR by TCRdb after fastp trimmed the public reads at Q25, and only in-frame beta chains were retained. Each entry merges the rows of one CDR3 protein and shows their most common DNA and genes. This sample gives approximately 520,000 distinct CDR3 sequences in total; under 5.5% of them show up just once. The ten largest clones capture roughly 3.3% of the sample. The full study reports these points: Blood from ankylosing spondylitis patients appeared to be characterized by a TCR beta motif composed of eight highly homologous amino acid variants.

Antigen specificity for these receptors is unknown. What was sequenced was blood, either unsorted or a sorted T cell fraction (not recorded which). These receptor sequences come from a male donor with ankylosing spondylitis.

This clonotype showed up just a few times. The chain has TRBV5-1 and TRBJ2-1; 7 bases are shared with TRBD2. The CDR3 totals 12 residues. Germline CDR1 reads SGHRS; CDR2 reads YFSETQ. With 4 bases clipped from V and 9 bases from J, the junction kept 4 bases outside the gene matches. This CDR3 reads CASSRDYPEQFF. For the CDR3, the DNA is TGCGCCAGCAGCCGGGACTACCCTGAGCAGTTCTTC.

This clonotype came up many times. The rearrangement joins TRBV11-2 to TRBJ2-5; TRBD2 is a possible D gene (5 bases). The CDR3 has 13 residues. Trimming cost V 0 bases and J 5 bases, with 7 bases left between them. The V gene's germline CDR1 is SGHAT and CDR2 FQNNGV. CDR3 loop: CASSLELVETQYF. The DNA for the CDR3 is TGTGCCAGCAGCTTAGAACTAGTCGAGACCCAGTACTTC.

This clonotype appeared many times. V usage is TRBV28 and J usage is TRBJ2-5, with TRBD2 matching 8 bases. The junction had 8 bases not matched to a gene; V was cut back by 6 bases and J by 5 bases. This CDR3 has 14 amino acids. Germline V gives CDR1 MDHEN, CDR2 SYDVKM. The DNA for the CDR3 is TGTGCCAGCAGAGGCAGCGGGAGTGGGGAGACCCAGTACTTC. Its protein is CASRGSGSGETQYF.

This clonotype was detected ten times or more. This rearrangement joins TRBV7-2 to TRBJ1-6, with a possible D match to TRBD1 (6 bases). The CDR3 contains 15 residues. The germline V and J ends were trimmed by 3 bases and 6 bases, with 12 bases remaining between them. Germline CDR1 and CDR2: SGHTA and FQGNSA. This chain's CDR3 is CASSFKADSNSPLHF. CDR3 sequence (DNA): TGTGCCAGCAGCTTTAAGGCGGACAGTAATTCACCCCTCCACTTT.

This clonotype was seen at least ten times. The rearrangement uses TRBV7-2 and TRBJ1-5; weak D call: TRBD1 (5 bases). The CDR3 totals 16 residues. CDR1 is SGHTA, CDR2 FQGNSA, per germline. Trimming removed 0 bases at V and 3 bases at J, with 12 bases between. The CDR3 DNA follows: TGTGCCAGCAGCTTAGCCGCCAGGGTGTCCAATCAGCCCCAGCATTTT. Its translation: CASSLAARVSNQPQHF.

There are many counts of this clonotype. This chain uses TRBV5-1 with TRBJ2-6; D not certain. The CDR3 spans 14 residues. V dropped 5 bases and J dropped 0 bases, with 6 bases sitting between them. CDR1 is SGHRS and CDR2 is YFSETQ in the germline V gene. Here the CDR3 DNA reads TGCGCCAGCAGAGGGATCTCTGGGGCCAACGTCCTGACTTTC. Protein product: CASRGISGANVLTF.

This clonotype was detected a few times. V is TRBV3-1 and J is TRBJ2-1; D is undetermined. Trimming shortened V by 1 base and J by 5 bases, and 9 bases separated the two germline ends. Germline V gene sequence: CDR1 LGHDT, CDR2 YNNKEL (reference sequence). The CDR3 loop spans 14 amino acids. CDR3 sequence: CASSQGLPNNEQFF. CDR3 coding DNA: TGTGCCAGCAGCCAAGGGTTACCAAACAATGAGCAGTTCTTC.

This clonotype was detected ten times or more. In DNA, the CDR3 is TGCAGTGCTAGGCGGGTTGGCGGGGAGCTGTTTTTT. Translated, it gives CSARRVGGELFF. The chain is built from TRBV20-1 and TRBJ2-2, with a weak D call TRBD2 (5 bases). V lost 3 bases, J lost 7 bases, and 9 bases lay in between. The CDR3 runs 12 residues. Germline-derived CDR1 and CDR2 are DFQATT and SNEGSKA (reference sequence).

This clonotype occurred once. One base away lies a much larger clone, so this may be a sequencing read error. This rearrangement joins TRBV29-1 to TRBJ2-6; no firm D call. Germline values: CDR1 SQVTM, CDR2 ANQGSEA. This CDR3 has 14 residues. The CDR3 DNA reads TGCAGCGTTGGACCGCACTCTCGGGCCAACGTCCTGACTTTC. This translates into CSVGPHSRANVLTF.

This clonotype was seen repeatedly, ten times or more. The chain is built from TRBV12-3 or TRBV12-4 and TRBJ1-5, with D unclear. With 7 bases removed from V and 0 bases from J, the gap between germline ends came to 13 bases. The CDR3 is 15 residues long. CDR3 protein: CASNEELYSNQPQHF. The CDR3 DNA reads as TGTGCCAGCAATGAGGAACTCTATAGCAATCAGCCCCAGCATTTT.

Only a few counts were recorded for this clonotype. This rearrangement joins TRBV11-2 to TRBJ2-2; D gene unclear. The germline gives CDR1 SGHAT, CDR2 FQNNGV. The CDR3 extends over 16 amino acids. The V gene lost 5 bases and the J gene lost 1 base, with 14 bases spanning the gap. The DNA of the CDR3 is TGTGCCAGCAGCGTTTATGATAGTCGGAACACCGGGGAGCTGTTTTTT. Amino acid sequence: CASSVYDSRNTGELFF.

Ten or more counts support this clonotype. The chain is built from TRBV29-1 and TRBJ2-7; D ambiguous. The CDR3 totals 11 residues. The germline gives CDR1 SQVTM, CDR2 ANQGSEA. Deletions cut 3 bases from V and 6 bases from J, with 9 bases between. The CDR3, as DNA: TGCAGCGTTGAGTCCCCCGGCGAGCAGTACTTC. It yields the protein CSVESPGEQYF.

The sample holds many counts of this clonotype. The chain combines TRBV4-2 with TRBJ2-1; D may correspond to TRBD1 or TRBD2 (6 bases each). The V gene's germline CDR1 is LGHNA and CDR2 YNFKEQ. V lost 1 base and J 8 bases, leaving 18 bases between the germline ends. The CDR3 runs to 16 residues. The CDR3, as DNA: TGTGCCAGCAGCCAAGTTGTTGGGGGGCTTTCTGATGAGCAGTTCTTC. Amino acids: CASSQVVGGLSDEQFF.

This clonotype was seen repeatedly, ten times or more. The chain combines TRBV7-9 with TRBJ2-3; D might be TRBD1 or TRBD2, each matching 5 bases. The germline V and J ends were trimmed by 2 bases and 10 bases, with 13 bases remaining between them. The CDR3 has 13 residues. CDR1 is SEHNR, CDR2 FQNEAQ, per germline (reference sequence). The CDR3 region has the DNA TGTGCCAGCAGCTTAAGGAGGCAACAGGCGCAGTATTTT. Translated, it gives CASSLRRQQAQYF.

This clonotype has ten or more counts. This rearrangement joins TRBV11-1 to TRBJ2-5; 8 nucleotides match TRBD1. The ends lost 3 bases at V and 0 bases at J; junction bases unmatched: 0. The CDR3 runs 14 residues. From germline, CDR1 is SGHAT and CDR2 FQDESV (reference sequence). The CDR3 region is CASSLGQDQETQYF. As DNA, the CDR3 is TGTGCCAGCAGCTTGGGACAGGACCAAGAGACCCAGTACTTC.

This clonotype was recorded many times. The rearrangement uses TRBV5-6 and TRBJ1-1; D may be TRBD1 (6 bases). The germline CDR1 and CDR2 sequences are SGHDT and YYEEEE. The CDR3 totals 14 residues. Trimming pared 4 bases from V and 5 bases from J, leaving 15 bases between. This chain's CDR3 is CASSQRGRGTEAFF. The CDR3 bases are TGTGCCAGCAGCCAACGGGGGCGCGGGACTGAAGCTTTCTTT.

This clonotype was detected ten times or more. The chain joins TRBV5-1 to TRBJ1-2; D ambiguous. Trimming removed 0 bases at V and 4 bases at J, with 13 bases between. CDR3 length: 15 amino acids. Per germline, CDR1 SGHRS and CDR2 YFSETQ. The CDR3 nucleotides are TGCGCCAGCAGCTTGGAGTTAATTGCGGGCTATGGCTACACCTTC. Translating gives CASSLELIAGYGYTF. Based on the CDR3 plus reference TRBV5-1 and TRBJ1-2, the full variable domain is KAGVTQTPRYLIKTRGQQVTLSCSPISGHRSVSWYQQTPGQGLQFLFEYFSETQRNKGNFPGRFSGRQFSNSRSEMNVSTLELGDSALYLCASSLELIAGYGYTFGSGTRLTVV.

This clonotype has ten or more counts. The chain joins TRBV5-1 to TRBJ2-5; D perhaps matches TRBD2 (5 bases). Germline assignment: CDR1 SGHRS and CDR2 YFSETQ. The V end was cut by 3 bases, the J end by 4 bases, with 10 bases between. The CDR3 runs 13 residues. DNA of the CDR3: TGCGCCAGCAGCTCCCTACGGGGAGAGACCCAGTACTTC. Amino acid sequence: CASSSLRGETQYF.